This record covers a single TCR beta chain. Its antigen is undetermined. The data are from a study of human T cells and chemical hapten exposure. Study-wide findings and caveats: DPC sensitization produced no change in TCRs with frequency above 1 in 1000.

Germline CDR1 and CDR2: SGHAT and FQDESV (reference sequence). Trimming removed 3 bases from V and 3 bases from J; junction bases left unmatched: 7. CDR3 length equals 16 residues. One entry per CDR3 protein results from TCRdb running MiXCR on the RACE reads. The profile shows around 300,000 distinct CDR3 sequences, 5.5% to 8% of them singletons. Time point noted: patch test 1, 2 weeks after DPC sensitization. Documented treatment: therapeutic diphenylcyclopropenone sensitization with weekly scalp DPC. This clonotype was obtained from a young woman with alopecia areata. Some clones in this sample may be carry-over from other donors' samples. The V gene is TRBV11-1, the J gene TRBJ2-3; 9 bases fit TRBD1. Material: whole blood, obtained in connection with sensitization to the hapten diphenylcyclopropenone (DPC). DNA for the CDR3: TGTGCCAGCAGCTTTCAACAGGGGGCTTTGACAGATACGCAGTATTTT. Its protein is CASSFQQGALTDTQYF.